This T cell receptor beta chain was found in a study of CD8+CD57+ T cells in acquired aplastic anemia. Looking at the study overall: About 3 ug was the average amount of DNA from sorted CD4+ and CD8+ cells. Reads per healthy sample averaged about 10.8 million (CD4+) and under 13 million (CD8+). Study-wide results and limits: Patients and controls had CD8+ Simpson's diversity values that were not significantly distinct. About 30 was the count of CD8+ CDR3 sequences that patients shared with controls.

To note about this clonotype: Its target is unknown.

Profiling that covered TCR beta VDJ and CDR3 relied on genomic DNA as its template. TCRdb re-called the reads through MiXCR, storing one row per CDR3 protein. Of about 130,000 distinct CDR3 sequences listed, around 50% were seen once; the top ten hold roughly 2.7%. V was clipped by 3 bases and J by 4 bases, with 12 bases between them. The CDR3 runs 15 residues. Germline assignment: CDR1 KGHDR and CDR2 SFDVKD. Sequenced input: sorted CD4+, CD8+, or CD8+CD57+ T cells (not recorded which) from PBMCs. This receptor was identified in a human donor in good health, serving as a control. V and J are TRBV24-1 and TRBJ2-1; D is possibly TRBD1 (5 bases). The CDR3 DNA reads as TGTGCCACCAGTGATGCACTGACAGCATACAATGAGCAGTTCTTC. The encoded protein is CATSDALTAYNEQFF.